This entry lists 27 T cell receptor beta chains sequenced from one sample in a study of shared clonotypes between healthy human individuals. Here immunoSEQ multiplex PCR was the method, and the copy in TCRdb shows in-frame clones only, minus some. The sample has 2,500,000 or so clones; roughly 93% are singletons. The sample consisted of naive CD4+ T cells from PBMCs. Subset specified: CD45RA+ positively selected. All receptors derive from a man between 18 and 29 years old in good health. Some clones in this sample may be carry-over from other donors' samples.

This sequence joins TRBV18 and TRBJ1-5; no reliable D call. V lost 6 bases and J lost 0, with 21 bases in between. This CDR3 contains 18 residues. CDR1 and CDR2 (germline): KGHSH, LQKENI. CDR3 bases: TGTGCCAGCTCTTTGCGGCAGGATCAGGTTTATAGCAATCAGCCCCAGCATTTT. Amino acids: CASSLRQDQVYSNQPQHF.

The chain uses TRBV6-6 and TRBJ1-2; D is undetermined. The CDR3 runs to 16 residues. CDR1 and CDR2 (germline): MNHNY, SVGAGI (reference sequence). The V and J ends lost 6 bases and 5 bases respectively, with 22 bases between them. CDR3 DNA sequence: TGTGCCAGCAGGAGTATACGGGCTTCTTTATGGTATGGCTACACCTTC. It translates to CASRSIRASLWYGYTF.

The chain recombines TRBV19 with TRBJ2-2; weak D call: TRBD2 (5 bases). Per the germline V gene, CDR1 is LNHDA and CDR2 is SQIVND (reference sequence). The CDR3 is made up of 14 amino acids. The V and J ends lost 5 bases and 7 bases respectively, with 14 bases between them. The CDR3 DNA is TGTGCCAGTAGTCTGGAGGACCGGGGCGGGGAGCTGTTTTTT. As protein: CASSLEDRGGELFF.

The chain has TRBV19 and TRBJ1-2; TRBD1 might be the D (5 bases). Trimming removed 11 bases at V and 3 bases at J, with 19 bases between. CDR1 LNHDA and CDR2 SQIVND come from the germline V gene (reference sequence). The CDR3 has 14 amino acids. The CDR3 nucleotides read TGTGCCGGACACCGGGACGCCGGCGACTATGGCTACACCTTC. Its protein product is CAGHRDAGDYGYTF.

This rearrangement joins TRBV6-6 to TRBJ1-1, with TRBD1 matching 10 bases. The germline V gene encodes CDR1 MNHNY and CDR2 SVGAGI (reference sequence). The CDR3 totals 14 residues. V trimming: 6 bases; J trimming: 12 bases; junction bases outside the gene matches: 13. The CDR3 DNA sequence: TGTGCCAGCAGCAATACCGACAGGGGGCAGTCTACTTTCTTT. Its translation: CASSNTDRGQSTFF.

The chain couples TRBV11-2 to TRBJ2-3; 11 bases fit TRBD2. CDR3 length: 16 amino acids. CDR1 and CDR2 (germline): SGHAT, FQNNGV. The ends lost 7 bases at V and 0 bases at J; junction bases unmatched: 6. The CDR3 DNA sequence: TGTGCCAGCACCCTGACTAGCGGGATTAGCACAGATACGCAGTATTTT. This encodes CASTLTSGISTDTQYF.

V usage is TRBV30 and J usage is TRBJ1-4; no firm D call. Trimming removed 0 bases at V and 7 bases at J, with 12 bases between. This CDR3 contains 14 residues. Germline V lookup: CDR1 GTSNPN, CDR2 SVGIG (reference sequence). In DNA form, the CDR3 reads TGTGCCTGGAGTGTAATCTCCGTCGGTGAAAAACTGTTTTTT. This sequence encodes CAWSVISVGEKLFF.

The chain is built from TRBV5-1 and TRBJ1-6; possibly TRBD1 for D (6 bases). Trimming took 0 bases from V and 8 from J, leaving 12 bases between them. Germline V gene data show CDR1 as SGHRS and CDR2 as YFSETQ. The CDR3 is made up of 15 amino acids. In nucleotides, the CDR3 is TGCGCCAGCAGCTTGGGGGGGCTGGAGGATTCACCCCTCCACTTT. It encodes CASSLGGLEDSPLHF. The full variable domain, with the rest looked up from reference TRBV5-1 and TRBJ1-6, is KAGVTQTPRYLIKTRGQQVTLSCSPISGHRSVSWYQQTPGQGLQFLFEYFSETQRNKGNFPGRFSGRQFSNSRSEMNVSTLELGDSALYLCASSLGGLEDSPLHFGNGTRLTVT.

This clone was observed a single time. The chain uses TRBV15 and TRBJ1-5; no definite D call. Deletions cut 0 bases from V and 8 bases from J, with 11 bases between. Looked up from germline, CDR1 is LNHNV and CDR2 is YYDKDF (reference sequence). The CDR3 is 14 amino acids. CDR3 residues: CATSREGPREPQHF. CDR3 in DNA: TGTGCCACCAGCAGAGAGGGCCCCCGGGAGCCCCAGCATTTT. Variable domain in full (rest from reference TRBV15 and TRBJ1-5): DAMVIQNPRYQVTQFGKPVTLSCSQTLNHNVMYWYQQKSSQAPKLLFHYYDKDFNNEADTPDNFQSRRPNTSFCFLDIRSPGLGDTAMYLCATSREGPREPQHFGDGTRLSIL.

This chain connects TRBV2 to TRBJ1-1; D possibly corresponds to TRBD1 (5 bases). V lost 1 base, J lost 2 bases, and 17 bases lay in between. The germline V gene encodes CDR1 SNHLY and CDR2 FYNNEI. CDR3 length equals 17 residues. The CDR3 DNA follows: TGTGCCAGCAGTGAAGATTGGGGGAGAGGCGGAAACACTGAAGCTTTCTTT. It yields the protein CASSEDWGRGGNTEAFF.

This chain joins TRBV30 and TRBJ1-5; no clear D gene. This CDR3 has 16 residues. Germline V gene lookup returns CDR1 GTSNPN and CDR2 SVGIG (reference sequence). V was shortened by 2 bases and J by 2 bases, with 16 bases between the two germline ends. CDR3 amino acids: CAWSKNLPPGNQPQHF. Here the CDR3 DNA reads TGTGCCTGGAGTAAAAATCTCCCACCGGGCAATCAGCCCCAGCATTTT.

The V and J genes are TRBV7-2 and TRBJ2-1, with 9 bases lining up with TRBD2. The CDR3 extends over 15 amino acids. Germline CDR1 and CDR2: SGHTA and FQGNSA. Trimming took 0 bases from V and 10 from J; bases not matched to a gene: 7. This chain's CDR3 is CASSLAASGVDEQFF. DNA of the CDR3: TGTGCCAGCAGCTTAGCGGCTAGCGGGGTCGACGAGCAGTTCTTC.

The chain couples TRBV28 to TRBJ2-1; 7 nucleotides line up with TRBD2. CDR1 is MDHEN, CDR2 SYDVKM, per germline. The CDR3 length is 13 residues. J gave up 9 bases and V 8 bases, and 10 bases lay outside the gene matches. CDR3 DNA: TGTGCCAGCCACAGTCGGGAGGCTGGTGAGCAGTTCTTC. Protein: CASHSREAGEQFF.

This chain links TRBV18 with TRBJ2-5; D remains ambiguous. In germline, CDR1 is KGHSH, CDR2 LQKENI. The CDR3 totals 15 residues. Trimming pared 3 bases from V and 3 bases from J, leaving 14 bases between. As DNA, the CDR3 is TGTGCCAGCTCACCGGGCCGAAGCACTAAAGAGACCCAGTACTTC. Translation: CASSPGRSTKETQYF. Full variable domain (outside the CDR3, taken from reference TRBV18 and TRBJ2-5): NAGVMQNPRHLVRRRGQEARLRCSPMKGHSHVYWYRQLPEEGLKFMVYLQKENIIDESGMPKERFSAEFPKEGPSILRIQQVVRGDSAAYFCASSPGRSTKETQYFGPGTRLLVL.

The count of this clone is one. The genes are TRBV6-1 and TRBJ2-5; possible D gene TRBD2, 6 bases. V lost 2 bases and J 8 bases, leaving 12 bases between the germline ends. CDR3 size: 13 residues. Per the germline V gene, CDR1 is MNHNS and CDR2 is SASEGT. CDR3 protein: CASSEKYGTTQYF. The CDR3 DNA sequence: TGTGCCAGCAGTGAAAAGTACGGGACTACCCAGTACTTC.

The V gene is TRBV5-5, the J gene TRBJ2-7; D is tentatively TRBD1 or TRBD2 (5 bases each). This CDR3 has 16 residues. Trimming removed 4 bases from V and 0 bases from J, with 17 bases in between. CDR1 is SGHKS, CDR2 YYEKEE, per germline (reference sequence). CDR3 coding DNA: TGTGCCAGCAGCCCACCCCTGGCAGGGAGCTCCTACGAGCAGTACTTC. Translation gives CASSPPLAGSSYEQYF.

The CDR3 here is CASSPSGTPFGFF. The CDR3 coding sequence is TGTGCCAGCAGTCCCTCCGGGACTCCTTTTGGGTTCTTC. The rearrangement uses TRBV28 and TRBJ2-1, with D perhaps TRBD2 (6 bases). The CDR3 loop spans 13 amino acids. V was clipped by 5 bases and J by 15 bases, with 20 bases between them. Germline assignment: CDR1 MDHEN and CDR2 SYDVKM.

The V gene is TRBV7-3, the J gene TRBJ2-2, with a possible D match to TRBD2 (6 bases). Germline V gene sequence: CDR1 SGHTA, CDR2 FQGTGA. The CDR3 spans 16 residues. Trimming cost V 5 bases and J 4 bases, with 17 bases left between them. CDR3 in DNA: TGTGCCAGCAGCCCCAGGTCTTGGGGAGGCACCGGGGAGCTGTTTTTT. It encodes CASSPRSWGGTGELFF.

This clone appeared a single time. The V call is TRBV15, the J call TRBJ2-7, with D unresolved. CDR3 length: 12 amino acids. The germline CDR1 and CDR2 sequences are LNHNV and YYDKDF (reference sequence). V was shortened by 2 bases and J by 6 bases, with 8 bases between the two germline ends. CDR3 loop: CATSRTKSEQYF. CDR3 sequence (DNA): TGTGCCACCAGCAGAACTAAGAGCGAGCAGTACTTC.

This clone has only one observation. The chain joins TRBV15 to TRBJ1-1, with TRBD1 as a possible D gene (6 bases). The germline CDR1 and CDR2 sequences are LNHNV and YYDKDF (reference sequence). The V gene lost 1 base and the J gene lost 1 base, with 13 bases spanning the gap. This CDR3 spans 16 amino acids. CDR3 coding DNA: TGTGCCACCAGCAGAGGGAGGGGGAAGGGGAACACTGAAGCTTTCTTT. This sequence encodes CATSRGRGKGNTEAFF.

V and J are TRBV4-1 and TRBJ2-1; a weak D match, TRBD2 (7 bases). This CDR3 region has 20 residues. Germline V lookup: CDR1 MGHRA, CDR2 YSYEKL. V lost 0 bases and J lost 0, with 21 bases in between. The CDR3 DNA is TGCGCCAGCAGCCAAGATCAGGGGAGGGGGATCGTAAGCTCCTACAATGAGCAGTTCTTC. As protein: CASSQDQGRGIVSSYNEQFF.

This chain joins TRBV28 and TRBJ2-5; perhaps TRBD2 as D (5 bases). Trimming took 2 bases from V and 7 from J, leaving 11 bases between them. Germline assignment: CDR1 MDHEN and CDR2 SYDVKM. CDR3 length equals 13 residues. DNA of the CDR3: TGTGCCAGCAGTTTAGAGGGTCCCCGGACCCAGTACTTC. Translating gives CASSLEGPRTQYF.

The rearrangement joins TRBV6-5 to TRBJ1-2; D not resolved. The V end was cut by 2 bases, the J end by 3 bases, with 10 bases between. Germline assignment: CDR1 MNHEY and CDR2 SVGAGI. This CDR3 has 14 amino acids. CDR3 sequence reads: CASSYQGRDYGYTF. CDR3 sequence (DNA): TGTGCCAGCAGTTACCAAGGACGGGACTATGGCTACACCTTC.

The chain recombines TRBV5-6 with TRBJ2-7, with 7 bases aligning to TRBD1. Trimming took 0 bases from V and 1 from J; bases not matched to a gene: 4. The CDR3 sequence is 15 residues long. Germline V gene lookup returns CDR1 SGHDT and CDR2 YYEEEE. The DNA of the CDR3 is TGTGCCAGCAGCTTGGGAGGGGGCACTTCCTACGAGCAGTACTTC. Its protein is CASSLGGGTSYEQYF.

This sequence joins TRBV6-6 and TRBJ2-1; D possibly corresponds to TRBD2 (6 bases). The germline V gene has CDR1 MNHNY and CDR2 SVGAGI (reference sequence). Trimming left V 7 bases short and J 4 bases short, with 17 bases between. The CDR3 loop spans 15 amino acids. The CDR3 region is CASTMEGLGYNEQFF. Here the CDR3 DNA reads TGTGCCAGCACCATGGAGGGGCTGGGTTACAATGAGCAGTTCTTC.

The J gene is TRBJ2-3, the V gene TRBV7-3, with 12 bases matching TRBD2. This CDR3 region has 15 residues. With V trimmed by 5 bases and J by 6 bases, 6 bases remained unmatched. Germline assignment: CDR1 SGHTA and CDR2 FQGTGA. The CDR3 here is CASSQGTSGSDTQYF. The CDR3 DNA reads as TGTGCCAGCAGCCAGGGGACTAGCGGGTCGGATACGCAGTATTTT.

The CDR3 coding sequence is TGTGCCAGTAGTATTGTACTAGCTCCCTACAATGAGCAGTTCTTC. Translated, it gives CASSIVLAPYNEQFF. J is TRBJ2-1 and V is TRBV19; perhaps TRBD2 as D (6 bases). V dropped 3 bases and J dropped 2 bases, with 11 bases sitting between them. Germline V gene sequence: CDR1 LNHDA, CDR2 SQIVND (reference sequence). The CDR3 has 15 residues.